Listed below are T cell receptor beta chains from one sample, sequenced in a study of OX40 agonist ivuxolimab in advanced cancers. Clones were sequenced by immunoSEQ multiplex PCR, and TCRdb holds only the in-frame ones, with some missing. The sample consists of approximately 84,000 clones, approximately 89% of them appearing once. Here the sequenced sample was CD4+ or CD8+ T cells sorted from blood, taken in a trial of the OX40 agonist ivuxolimab. These receptor sequences come from an adult with an advanced solid tumor such as melanoma, head and neck, liver or kidney cancer. Each CDR3 is given with its conserved first and last residue. A D gene is named only where the DNA matches it firmly. Some rows mark clone size as missing; the rest say once, few, many or name a class of expanded clone.

j_call,v_call,cdr3_length,d_call,clone_size,cdr3_aa,cdr3_nt
TRBJ2-3,TRBV9,14,NA,NA,CASSVGGSLDTQYF,TGTGCCAGCAGCGTAGGGGGTAGCTTAGATACGCAGTATTTT
TRBJ1-4,TRBV14,14,NA,NA,CASSLVRGNEKLFF,TGTGCCAGCAGCCTGGTCAGGGGAAATGAAAAACTGTTTTTT
TRBJ1-2,TRBV28,16,TRBD1,NA,CASSSERTGSLRGYTF,TGTGCCAGCAGTTCCGAACGGACAGGGTCCCTTCGGGGCTACACCTTC
TRBJ2-1,TRBV7-9,11,NA,NA,CASSLLGGQFF,TGTGCCAGCAGCTTATTGGGGGGGCAGTTCTTC
TRBJ1-2,TRBV7-9,12,NA,NA,CASSLRGNGYTF,TGTGCCAGCAGCTTAAGGGGGAATGGCTACACCTTC
TRBJ2-1,TRBV2,17,TRBD2,NA,CASRGLAGTDSYNEQFF,TGTGCCAGCAGGGGACTAGCGGGGACGGACTCCTACAATGAGCAGTTCTTC
TRBJ1-1,TRBV19,14,TRBD1,NA,CASSRTGLATEAFF,TGTGCCAGTAGTAGGACAGGGTTGGCCACTGAAGCTTTCTTT
TRBJ2-3,TRBV7-3,13,TRBD2,many,CASSLTTSGGQYF,TGTGCCAGCAGCTTAACGACGAGCGGGGGGCAGTATTTT
TRBJ1-1,TRBV28,14,NA,once,CASSLGQLNTEAFF,TGTGCCAGCAGTTTAGGGCAGTTGAACACTGAAGCTTTCTTT
TRBJ1-3,TRBV5-4,15,TRBD1,NA,CASSLAGGAGNTIYF,TGTGCCAGCAGTCTTGCAGGGGGCGCTGGAAACACCATATATTTT
TRBJ2-2,TRBV7-2,13,NA,few,CASRARVTGELFF,TGTGCCAGCAGGGCGCGGGTCACCGGGGAGCTGTTTTTT
TRBJ2-3,TRBV9,13,NA,NA,CASSVLSADTQYF,TGTGCCAGCAGCGTACTAAGCGCAGATACGCAGTATTTT
TRBJ1-2,TRBV6-1,11,NA,few,CASSEYIDKTF,TGTGCCAGCAGTGAATACATTGACAAGACCTTC
TRBJ2-3,TRBV18,16,TRBD1,NA,CASSPNGQGDTDTQYF,TGTGCCAGCTCACCGAATGGACAGGGGGACACAGATACGCAGTATTTT
TRBJ1-6,TRBV18,16,NA,NA,CASSPDRLNLGSPLHF,TGTGCCAGCTCACCAGACAGACTAAACCTGGGGTCACCCCTCCACTTT
TRBJ2-7,TRBV11-1,13,NA,NA,CASSLGPSYEQYF,TGTGCCAGCAGCTTAGGCCCCTCCTACGAGCAGTACTTC
TRBJ2-4,TRBV30,13,TRBD1,NA,CAWRGGGENIQYF,TGTGCCTGGAGAGGGGGCGGTGAAAACATTCAGTACTTC
TRBJ1-2,TRBV28,13,TRBD1,once,CASKGQGAGGYTF,TGTGCCAGCAAGGGGCAGGGGGCGGGTGGCTACACCTTC
TRBJ2-7,TRBV28,14,TRBD1,NA,CASSTGVGAYEQYF,TGTGCCAGCAGTACAGGGGTTGGAGCCTACGAGCAGTACTTC
TRBJ1-5,TRBV5-1,13,NA,NA,CASSTDSNQPQHF,TGCGCCAGCAGCACAGATAGCAATCAGCCCCAGCATTTT
TRBJ1-1,TRBV5-8,12,NA,NA,CASSLVTWGAFF,TGTGCCAGCAGCTTGGTAACTTGGGGAGCTTTCTTT
TRBJ2-2,TRBV27,17,TRBD1,few,CASSHQGQVLYTGELFF,TGTGCCAGCAGTCACCAAGGACAGGTTTTATACACCGGGGAGCTGTTTTTT
TRBJ2-5,TRBV5-3,14,NA,NA,CARSLGTVQETQYF,TGTGCCAGAAGCTTGGGGACAGTTCAAGAGACCCAGTACTTC
TRBJ2-3,TRBV4-1,16,TRBD1,NA,CASGTGATRATDTQYF,TGCGCCAGCGGAACAGGGGCTACAAGGGCCACAGATACGCAGTATTTT
TRBJ2-3,TRBV4-2,13,NA,NA,CASSQGSTDTQYF,TGTGCCAGCAGCCAAGGTTCGACAGATACGCAGTATTTT
TRBJ1-4,TRBV25-1,14,NA,NA,CASSSQGWGEKLFF,TGTGCCAGCAGTTCACAGGGCTGGGGCGAAAAACTGTTTTTT
TRBJ1-2,TRBV18,12,NA,few,CASSPGDYGYTF,TGTGCCAGCTCACCAGGGGACTATGGCTACACCTTC
TRBJ2-1,TRBV7-3,19,TRBD2,NA,CASSETGTSGGPSYNEQFF,TGTGCCAGCAGCGAAACCGGGACTAGCGGGGGGCCATCCTACAATGAGCAGTTCTTC
TRBJ2-2,TRBV6-5,16,NA,few,CASSYSGTVNTGELFF,TGTGCCAGCAGTTACTCGGGGACGGTAAACACCGGGGAGCTGTTTTTT
TRBJ2-5,TRBV6-6,16,TRBD1,NA,CASSYIRDRGRETQYF,TGTGCCAGCAGTTACATCCGGGACAGGGGGCGAGAGACCCAGTACTTC
TRBJ2-1,TRBV5-4,17,NA,NA,CASSPGGGASSYNEQFF,TGTGCCAGCAGCCCCGGTGGGGGGGCGAGCTCCTACAATGAGCAGTTCTTC
TRBJ2-5,TRBV4-2,16,TRBD1,NA,CASSQVTGQGSETQYF,TGTGCCAGCAGCCAAGTGACCGGACAGGGGAGCGAGACCCAGTACTTC
TRBJ1-3,TRBV7-9,15,NA,once,CASSFGGGSGNTIYF,TGTGCCAGCAGCTTCGGAGGGGGCTCTGGAAACACCATATATTTT
TRBJ2-7,TRBV7-9,14,NA,NA,CASSLRGSPYEQYF,TGTGCCAGCAGCCTTCGGGGCAGCCCCTACGAGCAGTACTTC
TRBJ1-2,TRBV5-1,11,NA,NA,CASRGEGGYTF,TGCGCCAGCAGGGGTGAGGGCGGCTACACCTTC
TRBJ2-7,TRBV4-2,17,TRBD2,NA,CASSNRVAGGPFYEQYF,TGTGCCAGCAGCAATCGGGTAGCGGGAGGGCCCTTCTACGAGCAGTACTTC
TRBJ2-5,TRBV6-6,16,TRBD1,NA,CASSKNHRGRIETQYF,TGTGCCAGCAGCAAGAATCACAGGGGGCGAATAGAGACCCAGTACTTC
TRBJ1-6,TRBV6-1,15,TRBD1,once,CASRGTDRVSSPLHF,TGTGCCAGCAGGGGGACCGACAGGGTCAGTTCACCCCTCCACTTT
TRBJ2-3,TRBV5-1,13,TRBD2,NA,CASRAGATDTQYF,TGCGCCAGCCGAGCGGGAGCCACAGATACGCAGTATTTT
TRBJ1-3,TRBV7-3,16,TRBD1,NA,CASSLHGTGSGNTIYF,TGTGCCAGCAGCTTGCACGGGACAGGCTCTGGAAACACCATATATTTT
TRBJ2-1,TRBV18,15,TRBD1,NA,CASSRRDRLHNEQFF,TGTGCCAGCTCTCGCCGGGACAGGCTTCACAATGAGCAGTTCTTC
TRBJ1-2,TRBV28,17,NA,NA,CASSFAPGQAGSYGYTF,TGTGCCAGCAGTTTCGCCCCGGGGCAGGCTGGGAGTTATGGCTACACCTTC
TRBJ2-1,TRBV7-2,14,NA,NA,CASSTTGPYNEQFF,TGTGCCAGCAGCACAACTGGCCCCTACAATGAGCAGTTCTTC
TRBJ2-3,TRBV4-2,17,TRBD2,few,CASSPLAGGLGTDTQYF,TGTGCCAGCAGCCCCTTGGCGGGAGGCCTCGGCACAGATACGCAGTATTTT
TRBJ2-3,TRBV5-8,16,TRBD2,NA,CASSLELAGVTDTQYF,TGTGCCAGCAGCTTAGAACTAGCGGGAGTGACAGATACGCAGTATTTT
TRBJ2-5,TRBV29-1,12,NA,NA,CSVGRGEFGQYF,TGCAGCGTAGGGCGCGGCGAATTCGGCCAGTACTTC
TRBJ2-5,TRBV5-4,16,TRBD1,once,CASSPEVARGQETQYF,TGTGCCAGCAGCCCGGAGGTGGCCAGGGGGCAAGAGACCCAGTACTTC